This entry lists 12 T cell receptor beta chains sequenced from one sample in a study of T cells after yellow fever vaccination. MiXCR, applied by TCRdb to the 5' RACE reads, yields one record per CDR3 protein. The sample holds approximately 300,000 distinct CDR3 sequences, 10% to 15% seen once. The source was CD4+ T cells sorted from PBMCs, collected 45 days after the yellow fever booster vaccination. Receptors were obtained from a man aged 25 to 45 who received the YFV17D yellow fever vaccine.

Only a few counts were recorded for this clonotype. The CDR3 reads CASSFPSGDHNEQFF. CDR3 nucleotides: TGTGCCAGCAGCTTTCCTAGCGGGGACCACAATGAGCAGTTCTTC. This chain joins TRBV5-4 and TRBJ2-1; TRBD2 matches at 9 bases. CDR1 and CDR2 (germline): SGHNT, YYREEE (reference sequence). V lost 2 bases, J lost 5 bases, and 5 bases stayed unmatched. The CDR3 is made up of 15 amino acids.

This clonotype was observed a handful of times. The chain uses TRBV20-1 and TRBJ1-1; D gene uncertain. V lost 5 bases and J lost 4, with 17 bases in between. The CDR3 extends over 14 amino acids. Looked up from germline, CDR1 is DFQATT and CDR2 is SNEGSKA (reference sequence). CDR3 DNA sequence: TGCAGTGCTCAGACCCGTCCAACAGCCACTGAAGCTTTCTTT. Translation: CSAQTRPTATEAFF.

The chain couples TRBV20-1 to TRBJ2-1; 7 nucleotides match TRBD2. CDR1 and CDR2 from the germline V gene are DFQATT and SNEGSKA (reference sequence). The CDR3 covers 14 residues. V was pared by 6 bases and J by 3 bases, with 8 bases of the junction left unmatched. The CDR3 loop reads CSAETSWNYNEQFF. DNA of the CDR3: TGCAGTGCGGAGACTAGCTGGAACTACAATGAGCAGTTCTTC.

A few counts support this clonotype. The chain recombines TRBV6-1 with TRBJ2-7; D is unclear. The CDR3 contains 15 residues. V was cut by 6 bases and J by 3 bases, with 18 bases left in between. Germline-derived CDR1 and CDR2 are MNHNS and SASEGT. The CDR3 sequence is CASSPGGRKFYEQYF. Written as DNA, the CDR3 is TGTGCCAGCAGCCCGGGCGGTAGAAAATTCTACGAGCAGTACTTC.

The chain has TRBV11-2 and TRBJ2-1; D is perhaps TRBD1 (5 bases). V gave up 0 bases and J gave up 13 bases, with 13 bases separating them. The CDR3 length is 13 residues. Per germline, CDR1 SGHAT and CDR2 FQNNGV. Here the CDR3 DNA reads TGTGCCAGCAGCTTAGATTCAAGGGGTGACCAGTTCTTC. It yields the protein CASSLDSRGDQFF.

In nucleotides, the CDR3 is TGTGCCAGCAGTATCTCCGGGACTAGCGGCTACAATGAGCAGTTCTTC. Translating it yields CASSISGTSGYNEQFF. This sequence joins TRBV7-3 and TRBJ2-1, with TRBD2 matching over 11 bases. The ends lost 6 bases at V and 3 bases at J; junction bases unmatched: 7. The CDR3 runs to 16 residues. Germline lookup yields CDR1 SGHTA and CDR2 FQGTGA.

The CDR3 nucleotides read TGTGCCAGTCGCGGGGGGCTTACTAGCACAGATACGCAGTATTTT. It is translated as CASRGGLTSTDTQYF. V is TRBV5-6 and J is TRBJ2-3, with 8 bases lining up with TRBD2. The CDR3 runs to 15 residues. The germline V gene encodes CDR1 SGHDT and CDR2 YYEEEE. V dropped 8 bases and J dropped 0; count of bases not matched to a gene: 8. Combining the CDR3 with reference TRBV5-6 and TRBJ2-3 gives the whole variable domain DAGVTQSPTHLIKTRGQQVTLRCSPKSGHDTVSWYQQALGQGPQFIFQYYEEEERQRGNFPDRFSGHQFPNYSSELNVNALLLGDSALYLCASRGGLTSTDTQYFGPGTRLTVL.

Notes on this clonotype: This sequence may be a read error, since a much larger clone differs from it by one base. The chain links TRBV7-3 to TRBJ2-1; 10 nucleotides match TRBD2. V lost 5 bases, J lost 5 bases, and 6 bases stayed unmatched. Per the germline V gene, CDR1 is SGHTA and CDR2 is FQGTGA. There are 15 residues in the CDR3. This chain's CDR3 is CASSKAGGMNNEQFF. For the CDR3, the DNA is TGTGCCAGCAGCAAAGCGGGAGGGATGAACAATGAGCAGTTCTTC.

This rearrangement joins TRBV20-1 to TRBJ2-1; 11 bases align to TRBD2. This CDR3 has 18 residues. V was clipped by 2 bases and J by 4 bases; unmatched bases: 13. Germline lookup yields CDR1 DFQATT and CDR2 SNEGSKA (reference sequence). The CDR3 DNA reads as TGCAGTGCTAGACCGGGACTAGCGGAGAAGGGGAAATACAATGAGCAGTTCTTC. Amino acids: CSARPGLAEKGKYNEQFF.

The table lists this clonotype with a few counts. Written as DNA, the CDR3 is TGTGCCAGCAGCGTAGGGTTTAGCACCAACCTCTACCAAGAGACCCAGTACTTC. Its translation is CASSVGFSTNLYQETQYF. The chain carries TRBV9 and TRBJ2-5; D is unclear. Looked up from germline, CDR1 is SGDLS and CDR2 is YYNGEE. The V end was cut by 0 bases, the J end by 0 bases, with 18 bases between. CDR3 length: 18 amino acids.

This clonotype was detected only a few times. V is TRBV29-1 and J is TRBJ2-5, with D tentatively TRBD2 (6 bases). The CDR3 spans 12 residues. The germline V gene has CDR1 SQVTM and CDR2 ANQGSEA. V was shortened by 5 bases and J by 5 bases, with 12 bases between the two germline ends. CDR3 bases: TGCAGCGTTATTTCTGGAGGGGAGACCCAGTACTTC. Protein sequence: CSVISGGETQYF.

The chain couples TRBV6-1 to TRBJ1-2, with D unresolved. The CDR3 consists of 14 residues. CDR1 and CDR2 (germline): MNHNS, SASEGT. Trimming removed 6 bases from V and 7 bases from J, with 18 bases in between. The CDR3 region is CASRQATETGGYTF. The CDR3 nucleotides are TGTGCCAGCAGACAAGCCACAGAGACGGGTGGCTACACCTTC.